This entry concerns a single T cell receptor (beta chain). Its antigen is not known. The data stem from a study of cytomegalovirus exposure and HLA in healthy donors. PCR employed 60 Vbeta and 13 Jbeta primers. The repertoire was sequenced with immunoSEQ multiplex PCR; TCRdb's copy has only in-frame clones and lacks some. This table lists some 120,000 clones. The germline V and J ends were trimmed by 1 base and 0 bases, with 5 bases remaining between them. The germline V gene encodes CDR1 SGHKS and CDR2 YYEKEE (reference sequence). CDR3 length: 14 amino acids. Study-wide results and caveats: A previous analysis found most TCR beta V segments productive roughly 87% or roughly 30% of the time. It was assumed in the presence/absence analyses that sequencing depth was roughly uniform across donors.

Sequenced input: PBMCs. The clonotype originates from a man between 18 and 29 years old in good health and CMV-seronegative. V is TRBV5-5 and J is TRBJ1-5; D not resolved. The CDR3 nucleotides are TGTGCCAGCAGCTTGATGAGTAGCAATCAGCCCCAGCATTTT. Protein: CASSLMSSNQPQHF.